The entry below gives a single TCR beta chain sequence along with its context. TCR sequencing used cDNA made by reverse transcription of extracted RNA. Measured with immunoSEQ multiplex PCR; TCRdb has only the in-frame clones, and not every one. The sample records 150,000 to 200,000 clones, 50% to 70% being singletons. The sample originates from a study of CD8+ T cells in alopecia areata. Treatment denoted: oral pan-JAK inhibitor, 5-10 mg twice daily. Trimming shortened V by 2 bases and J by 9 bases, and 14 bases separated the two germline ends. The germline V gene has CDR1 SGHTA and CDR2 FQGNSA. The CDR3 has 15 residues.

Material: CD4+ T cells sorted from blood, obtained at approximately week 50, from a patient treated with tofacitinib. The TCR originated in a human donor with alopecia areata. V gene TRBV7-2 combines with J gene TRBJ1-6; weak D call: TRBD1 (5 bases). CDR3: CASSLPGQSFSPLHF. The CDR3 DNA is TGTGCCAGCAGCTTACCGGGGCAGTCCTTTTCACCCCTCCACTTT.